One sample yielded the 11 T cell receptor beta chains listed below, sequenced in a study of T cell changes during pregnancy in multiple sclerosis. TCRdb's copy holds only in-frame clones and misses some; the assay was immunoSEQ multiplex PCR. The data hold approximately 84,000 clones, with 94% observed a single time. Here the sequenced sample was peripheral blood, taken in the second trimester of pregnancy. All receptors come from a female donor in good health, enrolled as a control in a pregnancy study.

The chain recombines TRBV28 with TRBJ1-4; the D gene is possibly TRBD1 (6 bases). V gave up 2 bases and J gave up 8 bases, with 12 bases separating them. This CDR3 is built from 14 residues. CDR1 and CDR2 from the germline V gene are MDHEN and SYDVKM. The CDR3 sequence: CASSLIGGDEKLFF. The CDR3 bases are TGTGCCAGCAGTTTAATAGGGGGGGACGAAAAACTGTTTTTT.

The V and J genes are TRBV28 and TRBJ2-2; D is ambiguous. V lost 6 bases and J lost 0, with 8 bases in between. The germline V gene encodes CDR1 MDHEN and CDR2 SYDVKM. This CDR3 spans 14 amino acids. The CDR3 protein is CASSSFANTGELFF. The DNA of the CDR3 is TGTGCCAGCAGCTCCTTCGCGAACACCGGGGAGCTGTTTTTT.

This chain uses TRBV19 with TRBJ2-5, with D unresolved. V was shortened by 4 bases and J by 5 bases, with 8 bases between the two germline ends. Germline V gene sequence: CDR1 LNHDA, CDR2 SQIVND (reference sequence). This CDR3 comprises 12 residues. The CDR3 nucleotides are TGTGCCAGTAGTACCCCGGAGGAGACCCAGTACTTC. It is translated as CASSTPEETQYF.

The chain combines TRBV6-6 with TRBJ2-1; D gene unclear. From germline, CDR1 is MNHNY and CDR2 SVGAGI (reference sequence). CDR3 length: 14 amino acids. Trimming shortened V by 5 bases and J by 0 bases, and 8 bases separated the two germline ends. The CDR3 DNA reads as TGTGCCAGCAGTACCCAGGTCTCCTACAATGAGCAGTTCTTC. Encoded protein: CASSTQVSYNEQFF.

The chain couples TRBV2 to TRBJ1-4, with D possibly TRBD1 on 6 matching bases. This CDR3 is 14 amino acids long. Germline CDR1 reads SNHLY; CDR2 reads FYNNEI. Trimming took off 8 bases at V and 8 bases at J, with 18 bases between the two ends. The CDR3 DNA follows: TGTGCCAGCGGGAGTCCGCCAGGGGAGGAAAAACTGTTTTTT. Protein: CASGSPPGEEKLFF.

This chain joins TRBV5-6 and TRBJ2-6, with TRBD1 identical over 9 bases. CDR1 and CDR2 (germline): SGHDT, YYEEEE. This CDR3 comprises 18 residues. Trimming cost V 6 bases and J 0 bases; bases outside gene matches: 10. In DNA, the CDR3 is TGTGCCAGCACCGTAGGACAGGGGAGGGCCTCTGGGGCCAACGTCCTGACTTTC. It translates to CASTVGQGRASGANVLTF. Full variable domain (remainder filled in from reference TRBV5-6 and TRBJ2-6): DAGVTQSPTHLIKTRGQQVTLRCSPKSGHDTVSWYQQALGQGPQFIFQYYEEEERQRGNFPDRFSGHQFPNYSSELNVNALLLGDSALYLCASTVGQGRASGANVLTFGAGSRLTVL.

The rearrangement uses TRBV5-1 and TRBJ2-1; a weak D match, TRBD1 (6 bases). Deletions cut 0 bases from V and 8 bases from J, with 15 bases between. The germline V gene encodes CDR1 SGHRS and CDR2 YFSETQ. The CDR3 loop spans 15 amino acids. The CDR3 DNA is TGCGCCAGCAGCTTGGCTGGGGGCGTGGAATATGAGCAGTTCTTC. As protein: CASSLAGGVEYEQFF.

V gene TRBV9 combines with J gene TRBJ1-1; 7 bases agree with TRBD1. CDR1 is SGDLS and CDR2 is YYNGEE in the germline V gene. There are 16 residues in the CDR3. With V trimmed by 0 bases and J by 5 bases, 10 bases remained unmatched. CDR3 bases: TGTGCCAGCAGCGTAGTTGGAGGGGGCGTACGAACTGAAGCTTTCTTT. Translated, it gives CASSVVGGGVRTEAFF.

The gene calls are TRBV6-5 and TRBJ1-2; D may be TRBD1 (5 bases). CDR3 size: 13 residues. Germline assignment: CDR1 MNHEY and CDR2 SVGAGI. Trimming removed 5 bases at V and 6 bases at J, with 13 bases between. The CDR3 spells CASSRGGADGYTF. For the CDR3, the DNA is TGTGCCAGCAGTCGAGGAGGGGCAGATGGCTACACCTTC.

The CDR3 sequence: CASSSLGFLAGGADTQYF. As DNA, the CDR3 is TGTGCCAGCAGCAGTCTCGGGTTTTTAGCGGGGGGAGCAGATACGCAGTATTTT. The V and J genes are TRBV7-2 and TRBJ2-3; the match to TRBD2 covers 10 bases. V lost 5 bases to trimming and J lost 4 bases; unmatched junction nucleotides: 15. The CDR3 contains 18 residues. The germline gives CDR1 SGHTA, CDR2 FQGNSA.

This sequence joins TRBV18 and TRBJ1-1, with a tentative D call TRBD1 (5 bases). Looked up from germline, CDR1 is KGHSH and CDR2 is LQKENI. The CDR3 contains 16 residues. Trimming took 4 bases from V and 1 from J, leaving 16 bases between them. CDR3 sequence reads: CASSLDVGQGNTEAFF. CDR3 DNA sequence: TGTGCCAGCTCACTAGACGTCGGTCAGGGGAACACTGAAGCTTTCTTT.